A selection of T cell receptor beta chains follows, all from one sample in a study of blood T cells in healthy people across ages. TCRdb fed the 5' RACE reads into MiXCR, producing one record per CDR3 protein. The sample has 600,000 to 850,000 distinct CDR3 sequences, 20% to 30% seen once. The same data also went into a second study, on T cells of mothers and their children.

The sample comprised blood. Receptors originate from a boy younger than 18 in good health. Both conserved end residues are part of each CDR3. The D gene is left open where the match is weak. Expanded clones are given a class, and other clones once, few, many or no size at all.

j_call: TRBJ2-1; d_call: TRBD2; v_call: TRBV4-1; clone_size: .; cdr3_nt: TGCGCCAGCAGCCAATTAACACTAGCGAAAAACAATGAGCAGTTCTTC; cdr3_aa: CASSQLTLAKNNEQFF
j_call: TRBJ2-1; d_call: .; v_call: TRBV7-9; clone_size: .; cdr3_nt: TGTGCCAGCAGCTGGGACTTAGATGGGAAGCAGTTCTTC; cdr3_aa: CASSWDLDGKQFF
j_call: TRBJ2-1; d_call: .; v_call: TRBV24-1; clone_size: many; cdr3_nt: TGTGCCACCAGTGATCTTAACAATGAGCAGTTCTTC; cdr3_aa: CATSDLNNEQFF
j_call: TRBJ2-1; d_call: TRBD2; v_call: TRBV5-6; clone_size: .; cdr3_nt: TGTGCCAGCAGCCACCAATCTAGCGGGTCCGTCAATGAGCAGTTCTTC; cdr3_aa: CASSHQSSGSVNEQFF
j_call: TRBJ2-6; d_call: TRBD1; v_call: TRBV18; clone_size: .; cdr3_nt: TGTGCCAGCTCACCCGGACAGGGGAACTCTGGGGCCAACGTCCTGACTTTC; cdr3_aa: CASSPGQGNSGANVLTF
j_call: TRBJ2-1; d_call: .; v_call: TRBV12-5; clone_size: few; cdr3_nt: TGTGCTAGTGGTTCCCAGGGGATAATAGGCTACAATGAGCAGTTCTTC; cdr3_aa: CASGSQGIIGYNEQFF
j_call: TRBJ2-7; d_call: TRBD2; v_call: TRBV29-1; clone_size: .; cdr3_nt: TGCAGCGTGGGAACTAGCGGGAGGGAATATTACTCCTACGAGCAGTACTTC; cdr3_aa: CSVGTSGREYYSYEQYF
j_call: TRBJ2-3; d_call: TRBD2; v_call: TRBV11-2; clone_size: .; cdr3_nt: TGTGCCAGCAGCTCAAACGGGGGGACAGATACGCAGTATTTT; cdr3_aa: CASSSNGGTDTQYF
j_call: TRBJ2-3; d_call: TRBD1; v_call: TRBV4-3; clone_size: few; cdr3_nt: TGCGCCAGCAGCCGGAGAACAGGGGGAGAGACCCAGTACTTT; cdr3_aa: CASSRRTGGETQYF
j_call: TRBJ2-5; d_call: TRBD1; v_call: TRBV27; clone_size: few; cdr3_nt: TGTGCCAGCAGCCTAGGACAGGGGGCTAAGACCCAGTACTTC; cdr3_aa: CASSLGQGAKTQYF
j_call: TRBJ2-5; d_call: .; v_call: TRBV15; clone_size: few; cdr3_nt: TGTGCCACCAGCAGAGATCTCACTGGGCAAGAGACCCAGTACTTC; cdr3_aa: CATSRDLTGQETQYF
j_call: TRBJ2-1; d_call: .; v_call: TRBV9; clone_size: few; cdr3_nt: TGTGCCAGCAGCTTCCGGGACTCATACAATGAGCAGTTCTTC; cdr3_aa: CASSFRDSYNEQFF
j_call: TRBJ1-1; d_call: .; v_call: TRBV13; clone_size: few; cdr3_nt: TGTGCCAGCAGCTATGGGACCGGGACGGCCGATTTCACTGAAGCTTTCTTT; cdr3_aa: CASSYGTGTADFTEAFF
j_call: TRBJ2-5; d_call: TRBD1; v_call: TRBV7-9; clone_size: .; cdr3_nt: TGTGCCAGCAGCTACCCGGGACAGGGGGCAACGGAGACCCAGTACTTC; cdr3_aa: CASSYPGQGATETQYF
j_call: TRBJ2-5; d_call: .; v_call: TRBV5-1; clone_size: .; cdr3_nt: TGCGCCAGCAGCCCCTTTTCCCTCCAAGAGACCCAGTACTTC; cdr3_aa: CASSPFSLQETQYF
j_call: TRBJ2-5; d_call: .; v_call: TRBV29-1; clone_size: many; cdr3_nt: TGCAGCGTTGAAGGACTAGACTTACTGGAGACCCAGTACTTC; cdr3_aa: CSVEGLDLLETQYF
j_call: TRBJ2-2; d_call: .; v_call: TRBV5-1; clone_size: .; cdr3_nt: TGCGCCAGCAGCTTGGCAGGGACTGCCGGGGAGCTGTTTTTT; cdr3_aa: CASSLAGTAGELFF
j_call: TRBJ1-5; d_call: .; v_call: TRBV29-1; clone_size: .; cdr3_nt: TGCAGCGTTACTGAGGGGGGGAACCAGCCCCAGCATTTT; cdr3_aa: CSVTEGGNQPQHF
j_call: TRBJ2-5; d_call: .; v_call: TRBV7-9; clone_size: few; cdr3_nt: TGTGCCGGCAGCTTAGAGATCCAAGAGACCCAGTACTTC; cdr3_aa: CAGSLEIQETQYF
j_call: TRBJ1-3; d_call: .; v_call: TRBV3-1; clone_size: few; cdr3_nt: TGTGCCAGCAGCCAAGAGAAGTTGGCAGGTCGAGAGTGGAACACCATATATTTT; cdr3_aa: CASSQEKLAGREWNTIYF
j_call: TRBJ1-2; d_call: .; v_call: TRBV28; clone_size: many; cdr3_nt: TGTGCCAGCAGCGGAATCTATGGCTACACCTTC; cdr3_aa: CASSGIYGYTF
j_call: TRBJ2-1; d_call: .; v_call: TRBV3-1; clone_size: .; cdr3_nt: TGTGCCAGCAGTTCTAACGCGAGACGGGATGAGCAGTTCTTC; cdr3_aa: CASSSNARRDEQFF
j_call: TRBJ2-5; d_call: .; v_call: TRBV20-1; clone_size: few; cdr3_nt: TGCAGTGCTATGGCCGTTCAAGAGACCCAGTACTTC; cdr3_aa: CSAMAVQETQYF
j_call: TRBJ1-5; d_call: .; v_call: TRBV14; clone_size: few; cdr3_nt: TGTGCCAGCAGCTCGCGACCGGGACACCTTAGCAATCAGCCCCAGCATTTT; cdr3_aa: CASSSRPGHLSNQPQHF
j_call: TRBJ1-3; d_call: .; v_call: TRBV13; clone_size: many; cdr3_nt: TGTGCCAGCAGCCCACCCGGGAACACCATATATTTT; cdr3_aa: CASSPPGNTIYF
j_call: TRBJ2-1; d_call: .; v_call: TRBV9; clone_size: .; cdr3_nt: TGTGCCAGCAGCCCCTGGGTAGCGCACAATGAGCAGTTCTTC; cdr3_aa: CASSPWVAHNEQFF
j_call: TRBJ2-1; d_call: TRBD2; v_call: TRBV28; clone_size: few; cdr3_nt: TGTGCCAGCAGTTTATTCGGGACTAGCGGACCTAATGAGCAGTTCTTC; cdr3_aa: CASSLFGTSGPNEQFF
j_call: TRBJ1-2; d_call: .; v_call: TRBV25-1; clone_size: few; cdr3_nt: TGTGCCAGCAGTGACCCGGGACAAACTTTCTATGGCTACACCTTC; cdr3_aa: CASSDPGQTFYGYTF
j_call: TRBJ2-7; d_call: .; v_call: TRBV11-3; clone_size: .; cdr3_nt: TGTGCCAGCAGCCCATCTCAGACCTCCTACGAGCAGTACTTC; cdr3_aa: CASSPSQTSYEQYF
j_call: TRBJ1-1; d_call: .; v_call: TRBV9; clone_size: .; cdr3_nt: TGTGCCAGCAGCCCCGGGGGCAGATTTGAAGCTTTCTTT; cdr3_aa: CASSPGGRFEAFF
j_call: TRBJ2-1; d_call: .; v_call: TRBV6-6; clone_size: once; cdr3_nt: TGTGCCAGCACTAACAAGGGGGGTGGCACTTCCTACAATGAGCAGTTCTTC; cdr3_aa: CASTNKGGGTSYNEQFF
j_call: TRBJ2-1; d_call: TRBD2; v_call: TRBV11-1; clone_size: few; cdr3_nt: TGTGCCAGCAGCCGGACTAGCGGTGAGCTTTGGAATGAGCAGTTCTTC; cdr3_aa: CASSRTSGELWNEQFF
j_call: TRBJ2-1; d_call: TRBD2; v_call: TRBV7-2; clone_size: many; cdr3_nt: TGTGCCAGCAGCTCGACTAGCGGAACTTACAATGAGCAGTTCTTC; cdr3_aa: CASSSTSGTYNEQFF
j_call: TRBJ2-5; d_call: TRBD2; v_call: TRBV6-6; clone_size: few; cdr3_nt: TGTGCCAGCAGTTACTTCGGGAGGGAGACCCAGTACTTC; cdr3_aa: CASSYFGRETQYF
j_call: TRBJ2-2; d_call: .; v_call: TRBV20-1; clone_size: few; cdr3_nt: TGCAGTGCTAGAGATGTAGGATCCGGGGAGCTGTTTTTT; cdr3_aa: CSARDVGSGELFF
j_call: TRBJ2-3; d_call: .; v_call: TRBV6-1; clone_size: .; cdr3_nt: TGTGCCAGCAGTGAACCTCCTCGGACAGATACGCAGTATTTT; cdr3_aa: CASSEPPRTDTQYF
j_call: TRBJ2-7; d_call: .; v_call: TRBV18; clone_size: .; cdr3_nt: TGTGCCAGCTCACCAACCGGGACGGTCCACGAGCAGTACTTC; cdr3_aa: CASSPTGTVHEQYF
j_call: TRBJ2-7; d_call: .; v_call: TRBV6-2/TRBV6-3; clone_size: .; cdr3_nt: TGTGCCAGCAGTTACTCGCGATGGACAGCGAACTCCTACGAGCAGTACTTC; cdr3_aa: CASSYSRWTANSYEQYF
j_call: TRBJ1-2; d_call: .; v_call: TRBV6-5; clone_size: .; cdr3_nt: TGTGCCAGCAGTTACCCCGGGGGAGTAAGCTACACCTTC; cdr3_aa: CASSYPGGVSYTF
j_call: TRBJ1-1; d_call: .; v_call: TRBV29-1; clone_size: few; cdr3_nt: TGCAGCGTTGATGAGCAGCTTGGGGCTGAAGCTTTCTTT; cdr3_aa: CSVDEQLGAEAFF
j_call: TRBJ2-7; d_call: .; v_call: TRBV5-1; clone_size: few; cdr3_nt: TGCGCCAGCAGCTTATATCCAGACTCCTACGAACAGTACTTC; cdr3_aa: CASSLYPDSYEQYF
j_call: TRBJ2-7; d_call: .; v_call: TRBV4-3; clone_size: few; cdr3_nt: TGCGCCAGCAGCCAAGATCTGGCAGCAACCTCCTACGAGCAGTACTTC; cdr3_aa: CASSQDLAATSYEQYF
j_call: TRBJ2-2; d_call: .; v_call: TRBV6-2/TRBV6-3; clone_size: few; cdr3_nt: TGTGCCAGCAGTCGAGGACTTGCCGGGGGCTACACCGGGGAGCTGTTTTTT; cdr3_aa: CASSRGLAGGYTGELFF
j_call: TRBJ2-1; d_call: .; v_call: TRBV27; clone_size: few; cdr3_nt: TGTGCCAGCAGTTTAACAGGCCATGAGCAGTTCTTC; cdr3_aa: CASSLTGHEQFF
j_call: TRBJ2-5; d_call: TRBD1; v_call: TRBV7-9; clone_size: .; cdr3_nt: TGTGCCAGCAACCACGGGACAGGGGAACGAGAGACCCAGTACTTC; cdr3_aa: CASNHGTGERETQYF
j_call: TRBJ2-1; d_call: TRBD2; v_call: TRBV12-3/TRBV12-4; clone_size: .; cdr3_nt: TGTGCCAGCAGTACCAGAGGACTAGCGGGAGGATCCTACAATGAGCAGTTCTTC; cdr3_aa: CASSTRGLAGGSYNEQFF
j_call: TRBJ2-5; d_call: TRBD2; v_call: TRBV29-1; clone_size: many; cdr3_nt: TGCAGCGCCGGGACTAGCGGGATCTACCAAGAGACCCAGTACTTC; cdr3_aa: CSAGTSGIYQETQYF
j_call: TRBJ2-5; d_call: .; v_call: TRBV20-1; clone_size: few; cdr3_nt: TGCAGTGCTAGAGCCATCGGGGACTTAGAAGAGACCCAGTACTTC; cdr3_aa: CSARAIGDLEETQYF
j_call: TRBJ2-3; d_call: .; v_call: TRBV9; clone_size: few; cdr3_nt: TGTGCCAGCAGCGCCACAGGTAGTACAGATACGCAGTATTTT; cdr3_aa: CASSATGSTDTQYF